This TCR beta chain was recovered during a study of CD8+ T cells in alopecia areata. At the level of the study: Treatment comprised oral tofacitinib, 5 to 10 mg twice daily, in treated patients. Dosing spanned 6 to 18 months on tofacitinib, then 6 months off drug.

The treatment was: oral pan-JAK inhibitor, 5-10 mg twice daily. Extracted RNA was reverse transcribed, and the resulting cDNA served as sequencing template. Profiled with immunoSEQ multiplex PCR; TCRdb holds only in-frame clones, not every one. In the table there are 140,000 to 150,000 clones, roughly 54% of which are singletons. The CDR3 length is 14 residues. Per germline, CDR1 PRHDT and CDR2 FYEKMQ (reference sequence). V was pared by 4 bases and J by 6 bases, with 15 bases between. The sequence was obtained from a human donor with alopecia areata. The sequences come from CD8+ T cells sorted from blood, collected at week 4, from a patient treated with tofacitinib. The chain employs TRBV13 and TRBJ1-2, with unresolved D. The CDR3 sequence: CASSSESGPHGYTF. CDR3 in DNA: TGTGCCAGCAGCTCTGAGAGTGGCCCCCATGGCTACACCTTC.